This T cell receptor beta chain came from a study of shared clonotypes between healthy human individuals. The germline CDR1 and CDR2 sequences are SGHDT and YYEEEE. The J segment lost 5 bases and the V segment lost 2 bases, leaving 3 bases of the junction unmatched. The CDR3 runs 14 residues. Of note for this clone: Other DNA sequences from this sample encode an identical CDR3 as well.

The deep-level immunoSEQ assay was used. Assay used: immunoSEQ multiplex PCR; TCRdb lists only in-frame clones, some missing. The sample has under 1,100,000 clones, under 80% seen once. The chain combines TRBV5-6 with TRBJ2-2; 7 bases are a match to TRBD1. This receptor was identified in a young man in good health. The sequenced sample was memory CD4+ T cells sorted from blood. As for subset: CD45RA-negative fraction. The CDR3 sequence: CASSFPGGTGELFF. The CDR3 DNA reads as TGTGCCAGCAGCTTTCCAGGGGGTACCGGGGAGCTGTTTTTT.